This TCR beta chain was obtained from a study of OX40 agonist ivuxolimab in advanced cancers. Study-level points and caveats: Clonal expansion by week 6 occurred in CD4+ and CD8+ blood T cells (at 0.1 to 3.0 mg/kg).

The protocol was immunoSEQ multiplex PCR, while the TCRdb copy is restricted to in-frame clones and leaves out a portion. The sample has about 53,000 clones, around 82% seen once. This clone was seen just once. Its target is unknown. Between the trimmed V and J ends, which lost 4 bases and 3 bases, there was a span of 13 bases. Germline V gene data show CDR1 as SGHRS and CDR2 as YFSETQ. CDR3 length: 14 amino acids. V and J are TRBV5-1 and TRBJ2-5, with D possibly called TRBD1 or TRBD2 (6 bases each). The specimen comprised CD4+ or CD8+ T cells sorted from blood, sampled in a trial of the OX40 agonist ivuxolimab. The sequence was obtained from an adult with an advanced solid tumor such as melanoma, head and neck, liver or kidney cancer. The CDR3 DNA is TGCGCCAGCAGCCCCGGGGGCGGGGAAGAGACCCAGTACTTC. Its protein is CASSPGGGEETQYF.